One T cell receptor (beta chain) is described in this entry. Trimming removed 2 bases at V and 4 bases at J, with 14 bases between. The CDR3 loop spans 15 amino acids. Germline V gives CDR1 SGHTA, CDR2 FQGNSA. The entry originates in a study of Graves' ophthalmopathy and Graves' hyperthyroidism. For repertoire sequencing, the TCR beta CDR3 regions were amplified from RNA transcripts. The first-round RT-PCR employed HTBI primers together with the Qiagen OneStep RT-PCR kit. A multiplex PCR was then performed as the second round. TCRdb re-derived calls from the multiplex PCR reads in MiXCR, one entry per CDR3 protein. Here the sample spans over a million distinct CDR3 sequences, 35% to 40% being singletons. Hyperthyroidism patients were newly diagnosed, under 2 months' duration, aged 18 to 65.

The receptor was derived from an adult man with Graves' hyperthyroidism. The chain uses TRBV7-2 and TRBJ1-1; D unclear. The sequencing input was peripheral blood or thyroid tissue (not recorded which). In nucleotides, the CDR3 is TGTGCCAGCAGCTTAATAGTTAAAATGGGCACTGAAGCTTTCTTT. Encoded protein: CASSLIVKMGTEAFF.